Following are 25 T cell receptor beta chains from one sample sequenced in a study of T-cell reconstitution after alpha-beta-depleted transplantation in children. Unique molecular identifiers were incorporated into the prepared TCRbeta library. MiXCR, run by TCRdb on the PCR reads, gives a single entry per CDR3 protein. The profile shows some 600,000 distinct CDR3 sequences, 13% of them singletons. Sequencing used PBMCs, mostly from graft donor cells, obtained 360 days after TCRalphabeta/CD19-depleted stem cell transplant. Every receptor here comes from a male patient between 10 and 17 years old who had a stem cell transplant for acute myeloid leukemia, so the T cells may come from the graft donor.

This clonotype was detected ten times or more. The chain combines TRBV2 with TRBJ2-1; 7 bases fit TRBD2. CDR3 size: 15 residues. Germline lookup yields CDR1 SNHLY and CDR2 FYNNEI. J gave up 7 bases and V 4 bases, and 10 bases lay outside the gene matches. The CDR3 spells CASSVGGGPRNEQFF. In DNA form, the CDR3 reads TGTGCCAGCAGTGTGGGGGGAGGGCCAAGAAATGAGCAGTTCTTC.

This chain uses TRBV28 with TRBJ2-7, with 7 bases matching TRBD2. Germline CDR1 reads MDHEN; CDR2 reads SYDVKM. This CDR3 is built from 18 residues. With 2 bases clipped from V and 0 bases from J, the junction kept 13 bases outside the gene matches. Here the CDR3 reads CASSLITGGLESSYEQYF. CDR3 bases: TGTGCCAGCAGTTTAATTACGGGAGGACTCGAAAGCTCCTACGAGCAGTACTTC.

V usage is TRBV7-8 and J usage is TRBJ2-3; D is undetermined. The CDR3 has 17 residues. Germline values: CDR1 SGHVS, CDR2 FQNEAQ. V lost 5 bases and J 0 bases, leaving 18 bases between the germline ends. This CDR3 reads CASSPVLVSTSTDTQYF. CDR3 in DNA: TGTGCCAGCAGCCCCGTACTTGTCTCTACAAGCACAGATACGCAGTATTTT.

V and J are TRBV7-3 and TRBJ2-7; possibly TRBD1 or TRBD2 for D (5 bases each). Germline CDR1 and CDR2: SGHTA and FQGTGA. Deletions cut 1 base from V and 0 bases from J, with 22 bases between. The CDR3 has 19 residues. The CDR3 loop reads CASSLKAYMWGISSYEQYF. The CDR3 coding sequence is TGTGCCAGCAGCTTAAAGGCCTACATGTGGGGGATTTCCTCCTACGAGCAGTACTTC.

The genes are TRBV7-3 and TRBJ1-1, with D hard to call. This CDR3 region has 12 residues. Germline values: CDR1 SGHTA, CDR2 FQGTGA. V was cut by 4 bases and J by 7 bases, with 10 bases left in between. CDR3 coding DNA: TGTGCCAGCAGCTCCCCCCCAAATGAAGCTTTCTTT. It translates to CASSSPPNEAFF.

There are a few counts of this clonotype. This chain joins TRBV15 and TRBJ1-2, with D possibly TRBD1 on 5 matching bases. The ends were cut back, 4 bases at V and 8 bases at J, with 17 bases in the middle. From germline, CDR1 is LNHNV and CDR2 YYDKDF (reference sequence). This CDR3 has 14 amino acids. CDR3 bases: TGTGCCACCAGCAACCGACAGATACCTAGCGGCTACACCTTC. It encodes CATSNRQIPSGYTF.

The chain joins TRBV20-1 to TRBJ2-1, with 12 bases fitting TRBD2. The V segment lost 6 bases and the J segment 7 bases; nucleotides outside the gene matches: 13. The CDR3 sequence is 16 residues long. CDR1 is DFQATT and CDR2 is SNEGSKA in the germline V gene (reference sequence). The CDR3 sequence: CSAPSGLLAGGNEQFF. CDR3 DNA: TGCAGTGCCCCCTCCGGGCTACTAGCGGGAGGAAATGAGCAGTTCTTC.

This clonotype was seen ten or more times. This rearrangement joins TRBV28 to TRBJ2-7; D gene ambiguous. CDR1 and CDR2 (germline): MDHEN, SYDVKM. Between the trimmed V and J ends, which lost 3 bases and 2 bases, there was a span of 5 bases. This CDR3 has 12 amino acids. CDR3 DNA: TGTGCCAGCAGTTTTAGGGCCTACGAGCAGTACTTC. This gives the protein CASSFRAYEQYF.

This clonotype was picked up a small number of times. The chain employs TRBV6-5 and TRBJ2-3; D is ambiguous. The CDR3 runs 15 residues. The V end was cut by 1 base, the J end by 1 base, with 9 bases between. In germline, CDR1 is MNHEY, CDR2 SVGAGI. The CDR3 DNA reads as TGTGCCAGCAGTTACTACCGCCCGGGCACAGATACGCAGTATTTT. Its translation is CASSYYRPGTDTQYF.

This clonotype was observed a handful of times. The rearrangement uses TRBV25-1 and TRBJ1-2; 8 bases match TRBD1. V lost 3 bases, J lost 8 bases, and 5 bases stayed unmatched. Germline V gene lookup returns CDR1 MGHDK and CDR2 SYGVNS. The CDR3 contains 13 residues. The CDR3 protein is CASSDPDRDGYTF. CDR3 DNA: TGTGCCAGCAGTGACCCGGACAGGGACGGCTACACCTTC.

The chain is built from TRBV19 and TRBJ2-1; D might be TRBD1 or TRBD2, each matching 5 bases. The CDR3 runs to 15 residues. V shed 3 bases and J shed 1 base, with 10 bases lying between them. In germline, CDR1 is LNHDA, CDR2 SQIVND (reference sequence). The CDR3 loop is CASSIRENSYNEQFF. As DNA, the CDR3 is TGTGCCAGTAGTATCAGGGAGAATTCCTACAATGAGCAGTTCTTC.

The chain has TRBV7-6 and TRBJ2-7, with 9 bases that match TRBD2. The CDR3 sequence is 14 residues long. Germline V gene sequence: CDR1 SGHVS, CDR2 FNYEAQ. The V and J ends lost 3 bases and 3 bases, in that order; junction bases with no gene match: 3. CDR3: CASSLREGLYEQYF. The CDR3 DNA reads TGTGCCAGCAGCTTGCGGGAGGGACTCTACGAGCAGTACTTC.

This clonotype turned up a few times. V usage is TRBV6-5 and J usage is TRBJ2-7; a possible D gene is TRBD1 (5 bases). This CDR3 has 14 amino acids. The V gene lost 0 bases and the J gene lost 5 bases, with 11 bases spanning the gap. CDR1 and CDR2 (germline): MNHEY, SVGAGI. The CDR3 coding sequence is TGTGCCAGCAGTTACTCGAAACCGACAGACGAGCAGTACTTC. This encodes CASSYSKPTDEQYF.

This clonotype has at least ten counts. The chain couples TRBV20-1 to TRBJ2-5; D is unclear. The germline V gene has CDR1 DFQATT and CDR2 SNEGSKA (reference sequence). Deletions cut 0 bases from V and 3 bases from J, with 11 bases between. This CDR3 comprises 14 residues. The CDR3 nucleotides are TGCAGTGCTAGAGATCCAACGGCGAAAGAGACCCAGTACTTC. Translated: CSARDPTAKETQYF.

This sequence joins TRBV7-3 and TRBJ2-1; 7 nucleotides match TRBD1. The CDR3 consists of 14 residues. With 5 bases clipped from V and 4 bases from J, the junction kept 5 bases outside the gene matches. Germline CDR1 reads SGHTA; CDR2 reads FQGTGA. CDR3 bases: TGTGCCAGCAGCCCCGGACAGGAATACAATGAGCAGTTCTTC. This gives the protein CASSPGQEYNEQFF. Together with reference TRBV7-3 and TRBJ2-1, the CDR3 gives the full variable domain: GAGVSQTPSNKVTEKGKYVELRCDPISGHTALYWYRQSLGQGPEFLIYFQGTGAADDSGLPNDRFFAVRPEGSVSTLKIQRTERGDSAVYLCASSPGQEYNEQFFGPGTRLTVL.

This sequence joins TRBV27 and TRBJ2-1; 12 bases align to TRBD2. The CDR3 sequence is 16 residues long. Trimming removed 5 bases from V and 8 bases from J; junction bases left unmatched: 10. Germline CDR1 and CDR2: MNHEY and SMNVEV (reference sequence). CDR3 protein: CASSLLGTSGLDEQFF. DNA of the CDR3: TGTGCCAGCAGTCTCCTCGGGACTAGCGGGTTGGATGAGCAGTTCTTC.

The rearrangement uses TRBV28 and TRBJ2-7; possibly TRBD1 for D (6 bases). Trimming took off 4 bases at V and 9 bases at J, with 16 bases between the two ends. Germline assignment: CDR1 MDHEN and CDR2 SYDVKM. CDR3 length equals 13 residues. This CDR3 reads CASSYAGQKGQYF. In nucleotides, the CDR3 is TGTGCCAGCAGTTACGCCGGACAGAAAGGGCAGTACTTC.

The genes are TRBV5-5 and TRBJ2-7, with 10 bases matching TRBD1. Germline assignment: CDR1 SGHKS and CDR2 YYEKEE (reference sequence). V shed 5 bases, J shed 2 bases, and the junction held 7 bases outside the gene matches. The CDR3 runs to 15 residues. The CDR3 region has the DNA TGTGCCAGCAGACAGACAGGGGGCTCGCCCTACGAGCAGTACTTC. It translates to CASRQTGGSPYEQYF. Based on the CDR3 plus reference TRBV5-5 and TRBJ2-7, the full variable domain is DAGVTQSPTHLIKTRGQQVTLRCSPISGHKSVSWYQQVLGQGPQFIFQYYEKEERGRGNFPDRFSARQFPNYSSELNVNALLLGDSALYLCASRQTGGSPYEQYFGPGTRLTVT.

In the case of this clonotype: At one boundary the junction diverges from the germline segment, which might be a read error. The genes are TRBV20-1 and TRBJ2-1; D is unclear. This CDR3 spans 14 amino acids. CDR1 is DFQATT and CDR2 is SNEGSKA in the germline V gene (reference sequence). The CDR3 coding sequence is TGCAGTGCTAGAGATCGGTACTCCAACAATGAGCAGTTCTTC. It codes for CSARDRYSNNEQFF.

This chain uses TRBV5-1 with TRBJ2-7; 9 nucleotides match TRBD2. Germline assignment: CDR1 SGHRS and CDR2 YFSETQ. Trimming removed 5 bases from V and 5 bases from J; junction bases left unmatched: 14. This CDR3 has 16 amino acids. The CDR3: CASSLFLAGVQDEQYF. Written as DNA, the CDR3 is TGCGCCAGCAGTCTGTTCTTAGCGGGGGTTCAGGACGAGCAGTACTTC.

This chain links TRBV3-1 with TRBJ2-2, with D possibly matching TRBD2 (6 bases). Per the germline V gene, CDR1 is LGHDT and CDR2 is YNNKEL (reference sequence). V lost 1 base, J lost 0 bases, and 6 bases lay in between. The CDR3 extends over 15 amino acids. The CDR3 nucleotides are TGTGCCAGCAGCCAAGGGGGGGCGAACACCGGGGAGCTGTTTTTT. Translation: CASSQGGANTGELFF.

This clonotype was detected a few times. The chain recombines TRBV28 with TRBJ2-1, with D unresolved. Trimming took off 6 bases at V and 8 bases at J, with 14 bases between the two ends. The CDR3 has 13 residues. CDR1 and CDR2 from the germline V gene are MDHEN and SYDVKM. The CDR3 is CASRRATRDEQFF. The CDR3 bases are TGTGCCAGCAGGCGCGCAACACGGGATGAGCAGTTCTTC.

This clonotype came up a few times. The V call is TRBV10-3, the J call TRBJ2-1; 11 nucleotides align to TRBD2. With V trimmed by 9 bases and J by 8 bases, 9 bases remained unmatched. The CDR3 consists of 14 residues. CDR1 and CDR2 (germline): ENHRY, SYGVKD. The CDR3 region is CAMGVAGGSHEQFF. The CDR3 nucleotides are TGTGCCATGGGGGTAGCGGGAGGGTCCCATGAGCAGTTCTTC.

This clonotype occurred a few times. The gene calls are TRBV6-1 and TRBJ2-7; 8 positions agree with TRBD2. The V segment lost 6 bases and the J segment 0 bases; nucleotides outside the gene matches: 7. The CDR3 has 15 amino acids. CDR1 and CDR2 (germline): MNHNS, SASEGT. The CDR3 bases are TGTGCCAGCAGCCCGCTTGGGACTAGCTCCTACGAGCAGTACTTC. Translation gives CASSPLGTSSYEQYF.

V and J are TRBV28 and TRBJ1-5; D unresolved. Deletions cut 2 bases from V and 13 bases from J, with 24 bases between. Per germline, CDR1 MDHEN and CDR2 SYDVKM. There are 16 residues in the CDR3. The CDR3 spells CASSLKGVYRPPGQHF. The CDR3 DNA is TGTGCCAGCAGTTTAAAGGGCGTCTACCGCCCTCCGGGACAGCATTTT. The whole variable domain, filled in from reference TRBV28 and TRBJ1-5, reads DVKVTQSSRYLVKRTGEKVFLECVQDMDHENMFWYRQDPGLGLRLIYFSYDVKMKEKGDIPEGYSVSREKKERFSLILESASTNQTSMYLCASSLKGVYRPPGQHFGDGTRLSIL.